The 32 T cell receptor beta chains given below trace back to one sample, sequenced in a study of control samples from healthy donors and cancer patients. Some clones are missing from TCRdb's copy, which holds only in-frame ones; the method was immunoSEQ multiplex PCR. Here the sample spans around 130,000 clones, roughly nine tenths being singletons. Input material: blood. Receptors were obtained from a man in his fifties in good health.

The J gene is TRBJ1-1, the V gene TRBV18; D is perhaps TRBD1 (6 bases). The CDR3 runs 15 residues. V was pared by 3 bases and J by 4 bases, with 15 bases between. CDR1 and CDR2 (germline): KGHSH, LQKENI. Written as DNA, the CDR3 is TGTGCCAGCTCACCGCGAGGGGGGGCCCGCACTGAAGCTTTCTTT. This translates into CASSPRGGARTEAFF.

The V and J genes are TRBV6-5 and TRBJ2-6, with a weak D call TRBD1 (7 bases). Trimming took off 7 bases at V and 0 bases at J, with 10 bases between the two ends. This CDR3 is 15 amino acids long. CDR1 MNHEY and CDR2 SVGAGI come from the germline V gene. DNA of the CDR3: TGTGCCAGCAACAGGGGACTCTCTGGGGCCAACGTCCTGACTTTC. Amino acid sequence: CASNRGLSGANVLTF.

The CDR3 sequence: CASKIPGHGNTIYF. DNA for the CDR3: TGTGCCAGCAAGATACCCGGACACGGAAACACCATATATTTT. The chain carries TRBV6-5 and TRBJ1-3; D might be TRBD1 (5 bases). V lost 7 bases, J lost 4 bases, and 14 bases lay in between. This CDR3 contains 14 residues. In germline, CDR1 is MNHEY, CDR2 SVGAGI.

The rearrangement uses TRBV4-1 and TRBJ1-1; D not resolved. The CDR3 runs 15 residues. V lost 0 bases and J lost 5, with 13 bases in between. CDR1 MGHRA and CDR2 YSYEKL come from the germline V gene. CDR3 bases: TGCGCCAGCAGCCAAGATCGGGGTCCGGGAACTGAAGCTTTCTTT. Protein product: CASSQDRGPGTEAFF.

This chain links TRBV2 with TRBJ2-7; TRBD1 agrees at 9 bases. Losses at the gene ends were 5 bases for V and 1 base for J; bases not matched to a gene: 3. Germline values: CDR1 SNHLY, CDR2 FYNNEI. CDR3 length equals 14 residues. CDR3 nucleotide sequence: TGTGCCAGCAGTTTCGACAGGGGGTCCTACGAGCAGTACTTC. Translating gives CASSFDRGSYEQYF.

Here the CDR3 reads CAISTQGAGTDTQYF. As DNA, the CDR3 is TGTGCCATCAGTACACAGGGGGCGGGCACAGATACGCAGTATTTT. This rearrangement joins TRBV10-3 to TRBJ2-3; TRBD1 matches 9 bases. The junction had 4 bases not matched to a gene; V was cut back by 5 bases and J by 1 base. Germline V CDR1 and CDR2: ENHRY, SYGVKD. CDR3 length: 15 residues.

The genes are TRBV7-9 and TRBJ1-1, with a possible D match to TRBD1 (5 bases). V was pared by 3 bases and J by 8 bases, with 13 bases between. The CDR3 extends over 13 amino acids. Germline CDR1 and CDR2: SEHNR and FQNEAQ (reference sequence). The DNA for the CDR3 is TGTGCCAGCAGCTTCGACCGGGGGGGAGAAGCTTTCTTT. This gives the protein CASSFDRGGEAFF.

The V call is TRBV19, the J call TRBJ2-4, with 8 bases identical to TRBD1. Losses at the gene ends were 9 bases for V and 5 bases for J; bases not matched to a gene: 9. This CDR3 has 14 amino acids. Germline V gives CDR1 LNHDA, CDR2 SQIVND (reference sequence). The CDR3 sequence: CASLYRGSENIQYF. CDR3 DNA sequence: TGTGCCAGCCTATACAGGGGGAGCGAAAACATTCAGTACTTC.

The chain uses TRBV25-1 and TRBJ1-3, with unresolved D. Looked up from germline, CDR1 is MGHDK and CDR2 is SYGVNS. Trimming removed 6 bases from V and 0 bases from J, with 6 bases in between. This CDR3 comprises 13 residues. This CDR3 reads CASSPNSGNTIYF. CDR3 DNA sequence: TGTGCCAGCAGCCCCAACTCTGGAAACACCATATATTTT.

The chain has TRBV6-2 or TRBV6-3 and TRBJ1-1; D ambiguous. Germline assignment: CDR1 MNHEY and CDR2 SVGEGT. This CDR3 has 11 residues. Trimming stripped 6 bases from V and 5 bases from J, with 7 bases between. The CDR3 DNA reads TGTGCCAGCAGCTTAGGGACTGAAGCTTTCTTT. Translation gives CASSLGTEAFF.

The chain combines TRBV5-4 with TRBJ1-2; D is possibly TRBD1 (5 bases). The CDR3 runs to 12 residues. The germline CDR1 and CDR2 sequences are SGHNT and YYREEE (reference sequence). Trimming left V 2 bases short and J 6 bases short, with 8 bases between. The CDR3 nucleotides are TGTGCCAGCAGCTTTTGGGGGAATGGCTACACCTTC. This translates into CASSFWGNGYTF.

This clone occurred once. The V gene is TRBV5-4, the J gene TRBJ2-5; unclear D gene. The CDR3 is 14 residues long. The V and J ends lost 4 bases and 3 bases respectively, with 13 bases between them. CDR1 is SGHNT and CDR2 is YYREEE in the germline V gene (reference sequence). CDR3 loop: CASSHLGGKETQYF. As DNA, the CDR3 is TGTGCCAGCAGCCACCTGGGCGGAAAAGAGACCCAGTACTTC.

The genes are TRBV5-1 and TRBJ2-5; D tentatively fits TRBD1 or TRBD2 (5 bases each). The CDR3 spans 12 residues. Deletions cut 0 bases from V and 11 bases from J, with 11 bases between. Germline-derived CDR1 and CDR2 are SGHRS and YFSETQ. The CDR3 sequence is CASSLGDGDQYF. The CDR3 DNA sequence: TGCGCCAGCAGCTTGGGGGACGGAGATCAGTACTTC.

This chain connects TRBV11-2 to TRBJ1-1; the match to TRBD1 covers 9 bases. V dropped 4 bases and J dropped 4; count of bases not matched to a gene: 7. The CDR3 consists of 15 residues. Germline CDR1 SGHAT, CDR2 FQNNGV. In DNA form, the CDR3 reads TGTGCCAGCAGCTCTACAGGGGGCCGTGGCACTGAAGCTTTCTTT. Amino acid sequence: CASSSTGGRGTEAFF.

The gene calls are TRBV14 and TRBJ2-1; D tentatively reads TRBD1 or TRBD2 (5 bases each). The germline CDR1 and CDR2 sequences are SGHDN and FVKESK. Trimming pared 1 base from V and 4 bases from J, leaving 14 bases between. This CDR3 region has 16 residues. This CDR3 reads CASSQVKPGRYNEQFF. CDR3 nucleotide sequence: TGTGCCAGCAGCCAAGTAAAACCAGGGAGATACAATGAGCAGTTCTTC.

The rearrangement links TRBV6-5 to TRBJ2-4; TRBD1 or TRBD2 may be the D gene (6 bases each). This CDR3 has 15 residues. Trimming pared 0 bases from V and 8 bases from J, leaving 14 bases between. Germline V gene sequence: CDR1 MNHEY, CDR2 SVGAGI. CDR3 nucleotide sequence: TGTGCCAGCAGTTACTCGAAGGGGGGTGTCGACATTCAGTACTTC. Its translation is CASSYSKGGVDIQYF.

This CDR3 is CASSLAGGGFETQYF. The CDR3 DNA follows: TGTGCCAGCAGCTTGGCAGGGGGCGGGTTCGAGACCCAGTACTTC. The J gene is TRBJ2-5, the V gene TRBV5-6, with 8 bases lining up with TRBD1. V shed 0 bases and J 5 bases; nucleotides not matched to a gene: 6. Germline-derived CDR1 and CDR2 are SGHDT and YYEEEE. The CDR3 loop spans 15 amino acids.

The DNA for the CDR3 is TGTGCCAGCAGCCAAGATCAGGAGACCCAGTACTTC. The encoded protein is CASSQDQETQYF. The chain couples TRBV3-1 (or the pseudogene TRBV3-2) to TRBJ2-5; D gene ambiguous. From germline, CDR1 is LGHDT and CDR2 YNNKEL (reference sequence). CDR3 length: 12 residues. V was pared by 0 bases and J by 5 bases, with 4 bases between.

The chain links TRBV27 to TRBJ1-1; D is undetermined. Looked up from germline, CDR1 is MNHEY and CDR2 is SMNVEV (reference sequence). Trimming left V 2 bases short and J 0 bases short, with 16 bases between. This CDR3 has 17 residues. The CDR3 DNA reads TGTGCCAGCAGTTTAGGAGGGTCCGGGGTAATGAACACTGAAGCTTTCTTT. Translation: CASSLGGSGVMNTEAFF.

The chain has TRBV5-1 and TRBJ1-1, with 9 bases identical to TRBD1. The CDR3 contains 16 residues. The germline V gene has CDR1 SGHRS and CDR2 YFSETQ. V lost 5 bases to trimming and J lost 5 bases; unmatched junction nucleotides: 13. The CDR3 DNA is TGCGCCAGCAGACAAAACAGGGGGCGGTCGGGGACTGAAGCTTTCTTT. Protein: CASRQNRGRSGTEAFF.

The table lists this clone with a count of one. The chain has TRBV7-2 and TRBJ1-1; D is undetermined. Between the trimmed V and J ends, which lost 5 bases and 5 bases, there was a span of 15 bases. Germline lookup yields CDR1 SGHTA and CDR2 FQGNSA. This CDR3 is 14 amino acids long. CDR3 region: CASSPSVGVTEAFF. The CDR3 DNA sequence: TGTGCCAGCAGCCCCTCGGTTGGGGTGACTGAAGCTTTCTTT.

The rearrangement joins TRBV5-1 to TRBJ1-1; D uncertain. The CDR3 sequence is 14 residues long. Germline CDR1 and CDR2: SGHRS and YFSETQ. Trimming stripped 0 bases from V and 6 bases from J, with 12 bases between. CDR3: CASSLAQDTPEAFF. The CDR3 DNA follows: TGCGCCAGCAGCTTGGCGCAGGATACGCCTGAAGCTTTCTTT.

The chain employs TRBV30 and TRBJ2-7; no definite D call. Per germline, CDR1 GTSNPN and CDR2 SVGIG (reference sequence). The CDR3 is 12 residues long. The V gene lost 3 bases and the J gene lost 2 bases, with 8 bases spanning the gap. Here the CDR3 DNA reads TGTGCCTGGAGCCAGGTTGCCTACGAGCAGTACTTC. The encoded protein is CAWSQVAYEQYF.

This clone is a singleton in its sample. The chain employs TRBV5-6 and TRBJ1-2; maybe TRBD1 (6 bases). Trimming cost V 0 bases and J 2 bases, with 11 bases left between them. CDR3 length: 15 residues. The germline V gene encodes CDR1 SGHDT and CDR2 YYEEEE. CDR3 residues: CASSLVGGSNYGYTF. In DNA, the CDR3 is TGTGCCAGCAGCTTGGTAGGGGGATCGAACTATGGCTACACCTTC.

The chain is built from TRBV10-3 and TRBJ1-2, with 9 nucleotides matching TRBD1. V gave up 5 bases and J gave up 2 bases; unmatched junction bases: 6. The CDR3 totals 15 residues. Germline-derived CDR1 and CDR2 are ENHRY and SYGVKD. As DNA, the CDR3 is TGTGCCATCAGTCCAACAGGGGGCGCCAACTATGGCTACACCTTC. This encodes CAISPTGGANYGYTF.

V is TRBV4-3 and J is TRBJ1-6, with TRBD1 matching over 7 bases. The CDR3 consists of 17 residues. The junction had 3 bases not matched to a gene; V was cut back by 1 base and J by 0 bases. Germline V gene data show CDR1 as LGHNA and CDR2 as YSLEER. This chain's CDR3 is CASSQGTGSSYNSPLHF. DNA for the CDR3: TGCGCCAGCAGCCAAGGGACAGGTAGCTCCTATAATTCACCCCTCCACTTT.

The rearrangement joins TRBV19 to TRBJ2-7; D gene uncertain. The germline V gene has CDR1 LNHDA and CDR2 SQIVND (reference sequence). Trimming stripped 1 base from V and 5 bases from J, with 6 bases between. The CDR3 spans 12 residues. Here the CDR3 reads CASSIGQDEQYF. The DNA for the CDR3 is TGTGCCAGTAGTATAGGGCAGGACGAGCAGTACTTC.

The gene calls are TRBV29-1 and TRBJ1-5, with 7 bases aligning to TRBD1. The CDR3 is made up of 13 amino acids. The ends lost 5 bases at V and 0 bases at J; junction bases unmatched: 1. Germline assignment: CDR1 SQVTM and CDR2 ANQGSEA. CDR3 region: CSVRQGSNQPQHF. In DNA, the CDR3 is TGCAGCGTTAGACAGGGTAGCAATCAGCCCCAGCATTTT.

The rearrangement joins TRBV5-6 to TRBJ2-1, with D perhaps TRBD1 or TRBD2 (5 bases each). The germline V and J ends were trimmed by 3 bases and 7 bases, with 14 bases remaining between them. Germline V lookup: CDR1 SGHDT, CDR2 YYEEEE. The CDR3 is made up of 14 amino acids. CDR3 DNA: TGTGCCAGCAGCTCTCCGGGACCGGGGAATGAGCAGTTCTTC. Protein sequence: CASSSPGPGNEQFF.

This clone was counted between two and nine times. The rearrangement links TRBV4-1 to TRBJ2-2; tentative D call: TRBD1 (6 bases). Germline V lookup: CDR1 MGHRA, CDR2 YSYEKL. The ends were cut back, 1 base at V and 7 bases at J, with 10 bases in the middle. This CDR3 comprises 14 residues. The chain's CDR3 is CASSQGGGFGELFF. CDR3 in DNA: TGCGCCAGCAGCCAAGGTGGGGGCTTCGGGGAGCTGTTTTTT.

The chain recombines TRBV27 with TRBJ1-6; D is possibly TRBD1 (6 bases). This CDR3 has 16 amino acids. CDR1 and CDR2 (germline): MNHEY, SMNVEV (reference sequence). Deletions cut 5 bases from V and 6 bases from J, with 17 bases between. The CDR3 coding sequence is TGTGCCAGCAGTCCCGAAGGGGGGGTAAGTAATTCACCCCTCCACTTT. Translated: CASSPEGGVSNSPLHF.

The V call is TRBV5-4, the J call TRBJ2-2; 7 bases line up with TRBD1. Per germline, CDR1 SGHNT and CDR2 YYREEE (reference sequence). The CDR3 totals 13 residues. V trimming: 5 bases; J trimming: 4 bases; junction bases outside the gene matches: 2. CDR3 in amino acids: CASSYRGTGELFF. The CDR3 DNA is TGTGCCAGCAGTTACAGGGGCACCGGGGAGCTGTTTTTT. Together with reference TRBV5-4 and TRBJ2-2, the CDR3 gives the full variable domain: ETGVTQSPTHLIKTRGQQVTLRCSSQSGHNTVSWYQQALGQGPQFIFQYYREEENGRGNFPPRFSGLQFPNYSSELNVNALELDDSALYLCASSYRGTGELFFGEGSRLTVL.